This section outlines one T cell receptor beta chain sequence together with its context. Its target is not known. This sample is part of a study of T cell responses to AZD1222 COVID-19 vaccine. Study-wide results and limits: At baseline, just five or six AZD1222 recipients tested seropositive. Repertoires in all cases were sampled only once the peak T cell response had passed. Clonal diversity may have been underestimated, and the donors were mostly white British, with more females than males. Regions 160-218 and 743-854 held dominance among vaccine-associated CD4 TCRs, which spanned spike.

This CDR3 is 19 amino acids long. Libraries were prepared by immunoSEQ multiplex PCR; TCRdb keeps only in-frame clonotypes and omits some of them. Of around 180,000 clones in the sample, around nine tenths were seen once. The rearrangement uses TRBV21-1 and TRBJ2-4. TRBV21-1 is reported as a pseudogene. The source is an adult in good health. Sequencing was performed on peripheral blood, taken on day 0 of AZD1222 vaccination. CDR3 sequence reads: CASSKDPGAGLGRNNIQYF. CDR3 nucleotide sequence: TGTGCCAGCAGCAAAGACCCGGGGGCAGGTCTTGGCCGGAACAACATTCAGTACTTC.